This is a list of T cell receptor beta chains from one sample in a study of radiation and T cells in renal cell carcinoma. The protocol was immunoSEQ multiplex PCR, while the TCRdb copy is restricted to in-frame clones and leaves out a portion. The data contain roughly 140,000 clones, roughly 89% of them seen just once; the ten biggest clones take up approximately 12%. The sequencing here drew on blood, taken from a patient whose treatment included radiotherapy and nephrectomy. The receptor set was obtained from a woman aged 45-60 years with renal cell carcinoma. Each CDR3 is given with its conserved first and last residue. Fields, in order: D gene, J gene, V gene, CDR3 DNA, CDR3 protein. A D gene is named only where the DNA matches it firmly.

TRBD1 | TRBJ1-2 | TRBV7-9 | TGTGCCAGCAGCCCACAGGGACAGGGAAATGGCTACACCTTC | CASSPQGQGNGYTF
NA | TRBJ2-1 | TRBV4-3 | TGCGCCAGCAGTCCGTCGTGGACTCACAATGAGCAGTTCTTC | CASSPSWTHNEQFF
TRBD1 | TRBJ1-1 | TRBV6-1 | TGTGCCAGCAGTTCCCAGGGACAGAGCACTGAAGCTTTCTTT | CASSSQGQSTEAFF
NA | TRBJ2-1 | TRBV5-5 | TGTGCCAGCAGCTTGGAAGCTGGGTCATACAATGAGCAGTTCTTC | CASSLEAGSYNEQFF
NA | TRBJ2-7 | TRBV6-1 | TGTGCCAGCAGTGAACTCCAGCGGACCTCCTACGAGCAGTACTTC | CASSELQRTSYEQYF
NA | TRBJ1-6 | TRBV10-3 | TGTGCCATCAGCCCCGGGACGGTAGATAATTCACCCCTCCACTTT | CAISPGTVDNSPLHF
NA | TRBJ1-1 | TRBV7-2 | TGTGCCACTCAGAGATCGGGAGACCACACTGAAGCTTTCTTT | CATQRSGDHTEAFF
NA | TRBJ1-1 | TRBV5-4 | TGTGCCAGCAGCTTAGCACAACTTAACACTGAAGCTTTCTTT | CASSLAQLNTEAFF
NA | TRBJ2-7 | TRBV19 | TGTGCCAGTAGTGGGGGGGCTCTGTACGAGCAGTACTTC | CASSGGALYEQYF
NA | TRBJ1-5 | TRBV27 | TGTGCCAGCAGTTTTTTCCCGCCAGGGAATAGCAATCAGCCCCAGCATTTT | CASSFFPPGNSNQPQHF
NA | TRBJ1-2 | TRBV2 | TGTGCCAGCAGTGTTGTGAACTATGGCTACACCTTC | CASSVVNYGYTF